This T cell receptor (beta chain) comes out of a study of cytomegalovirus exposure and HLA in healthy donors. Findings and caveats of the study: Analyses of presence/absence relied on an assumption of roughly uniform sequencing depth across donors. The study designated fewer than 200 TCR beta chains cytomegalovirus-associated. Most TCR beta V segments were productive about 87% or about 30% of the time in an earlier analysis.

CDR3 length equals 15 residues. CDR1 and CDR2 (germline): LGHNT, FRNRAP. Deletions cut 1 base from V and 7 bases from J, with 13 bases between. The PCR made use of 60 Vbeta and 13 Jbeta primers. Measured with immunoSEQ multiplex PCR; TCRdb has only the in-frame clones, and not every one. This sample has fewer than 200,000 clones, with approximately 85% found just once. Of note for this clone: Antigen unknown.

Every donor was a healthy person donating bone marrow. This sequence originates from a man under 40 in good health and CMV-seropositive. The sequencing input was PBMCs. The chain uses TRBV12-5 and TRBJ2-2; a possible D gene is TRBD1 (6 bases). The CDR3 DNA reads TGTGCTAGTGGTTTGGGTCAGGGGCTAAACGGGGAGCTGTTTTTT. Protein product: CASGLGQGLNGELFF.